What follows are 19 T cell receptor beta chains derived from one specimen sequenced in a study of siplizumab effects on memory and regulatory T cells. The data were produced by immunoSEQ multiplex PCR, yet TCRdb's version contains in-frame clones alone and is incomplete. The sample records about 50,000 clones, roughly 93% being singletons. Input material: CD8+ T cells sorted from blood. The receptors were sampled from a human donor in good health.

The CDR3 coding sequence is TGTGCCAGCACCCTCTTTCCCCCTAGCGACTCCTACGAGCAGTACTTC. It specifies CASTLFPPSDSYEQYF. The chain links TRBV2 to TRBJ2-7; TRBD2 might be the D (6 bases). This CDR3 is 16 amino acids long. Germline V lookup: CDR1 SNHLY, CDR2 FYNNEI. The germline V and J ends were trimmed by 7 bases and 0 bases, with 19 bases remaining between them.

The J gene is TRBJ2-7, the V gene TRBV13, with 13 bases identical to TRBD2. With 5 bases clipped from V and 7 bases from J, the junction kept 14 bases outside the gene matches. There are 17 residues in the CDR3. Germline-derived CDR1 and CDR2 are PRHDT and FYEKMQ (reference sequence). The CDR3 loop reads CASSTGTSGTDPVEQYF. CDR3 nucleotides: TGTGCCAGCAGCACCGGGACTAGCGGGACTGATCCGGTGGAGCAGTACTTC.

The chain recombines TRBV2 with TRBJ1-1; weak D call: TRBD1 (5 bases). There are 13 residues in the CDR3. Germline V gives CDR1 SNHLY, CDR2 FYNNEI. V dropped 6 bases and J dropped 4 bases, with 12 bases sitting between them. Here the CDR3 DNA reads TGTGCCAGCAGAGGGGATAGTCGCACTGAAGCTTTCTTT. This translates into CASRGDSRTEAFF.

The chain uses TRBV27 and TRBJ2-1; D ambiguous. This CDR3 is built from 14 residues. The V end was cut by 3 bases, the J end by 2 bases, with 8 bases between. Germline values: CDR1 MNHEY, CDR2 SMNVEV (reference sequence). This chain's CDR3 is CASSFQITYNEQFF. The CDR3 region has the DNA TGTGCCAGCAGTTTTCAGATAACCTACAATGAGCAGTTCTTC.

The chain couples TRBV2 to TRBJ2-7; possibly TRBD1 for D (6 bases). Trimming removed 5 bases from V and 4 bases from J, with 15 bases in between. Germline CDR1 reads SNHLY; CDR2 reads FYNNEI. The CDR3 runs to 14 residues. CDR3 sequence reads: CASSFRGTGYEQYF. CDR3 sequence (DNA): TGTGCCAGCAGTTTTAGGGGGACGGGTTACGAGCAGTACTTC.

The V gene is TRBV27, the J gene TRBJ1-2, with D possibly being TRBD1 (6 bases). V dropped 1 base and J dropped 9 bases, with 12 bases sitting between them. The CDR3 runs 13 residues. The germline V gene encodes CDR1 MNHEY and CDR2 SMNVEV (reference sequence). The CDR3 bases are TGTGCCAGCAGTTTATTGGGGGCGAGTAGCTACACCTTC. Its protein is CASSLLGASSYTF.

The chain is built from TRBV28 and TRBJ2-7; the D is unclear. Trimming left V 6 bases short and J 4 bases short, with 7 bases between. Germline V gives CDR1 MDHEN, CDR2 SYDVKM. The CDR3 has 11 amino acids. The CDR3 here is CASRGKYEQYF. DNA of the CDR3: TGTGCCAGCAGAGGCAAGTACGAGCAGTACTTC.

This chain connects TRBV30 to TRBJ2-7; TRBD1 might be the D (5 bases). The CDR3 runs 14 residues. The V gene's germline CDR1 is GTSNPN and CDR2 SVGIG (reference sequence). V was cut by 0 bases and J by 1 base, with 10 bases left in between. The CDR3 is CAWSVIRDSYEQYF. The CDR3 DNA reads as TGTGCCTGGAGTGTAATCAGGGATTCCTACGAGCAGTACTTC.

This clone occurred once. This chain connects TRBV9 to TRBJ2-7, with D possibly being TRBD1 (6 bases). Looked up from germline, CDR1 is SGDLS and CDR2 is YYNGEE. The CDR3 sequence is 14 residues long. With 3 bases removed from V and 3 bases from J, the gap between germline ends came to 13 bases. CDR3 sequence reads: CASSAGSDSYEQYF. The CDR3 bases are TGTGCCAGCAGCGCGGGGTCGGACAGCTACGAGCAGTACTTC.

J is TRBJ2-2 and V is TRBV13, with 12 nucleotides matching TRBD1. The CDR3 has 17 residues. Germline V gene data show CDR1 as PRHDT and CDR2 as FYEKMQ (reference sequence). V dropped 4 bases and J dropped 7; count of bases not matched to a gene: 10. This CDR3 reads CASSSSTGTGGFGELFF. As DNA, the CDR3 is TGTGCCAGCAGCTCAAGCACAGGGACAGGGGGCTTCGGGGAGCTGTTTTTT.

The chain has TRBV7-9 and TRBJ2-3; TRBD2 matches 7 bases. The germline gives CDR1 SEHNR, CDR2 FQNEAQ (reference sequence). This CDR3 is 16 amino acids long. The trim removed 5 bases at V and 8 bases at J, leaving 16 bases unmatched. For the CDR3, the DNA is TGTGCCAGCAGCCCACGAATAAGCGGGGCTTCAGGTACGCAGTATTTT. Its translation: CASSPRISGASGTQYF. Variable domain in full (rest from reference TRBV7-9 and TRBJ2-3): DTGVSQNPRHKITKRGQNVTFRCDPISEHNRLYWYRQTLGQGPEFLTYFQNEAQLEKSRLLSDRFSAERPKGSFSTLEIQRTEQGDSAMYLCASSPRISGASGTQYFGPGTRLTVL.

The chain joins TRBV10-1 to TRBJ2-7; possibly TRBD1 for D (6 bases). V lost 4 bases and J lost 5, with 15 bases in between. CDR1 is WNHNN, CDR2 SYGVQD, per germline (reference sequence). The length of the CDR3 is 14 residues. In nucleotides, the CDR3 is TGCGCCAGCAGTGTACCGACAGGATCAGACGAGCAGTACTTC. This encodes CASSVPTGSDEQYF.

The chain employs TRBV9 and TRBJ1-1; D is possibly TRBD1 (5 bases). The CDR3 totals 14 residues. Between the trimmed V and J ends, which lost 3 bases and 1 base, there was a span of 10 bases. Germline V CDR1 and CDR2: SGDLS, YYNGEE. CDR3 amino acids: CASSGDRGNTEAFF. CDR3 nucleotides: TGTGCCAGCAGCGGCGACAGAGGGAACACTGAAGCTTTCTTT. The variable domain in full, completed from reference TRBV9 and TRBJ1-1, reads DSGVTQTPKHLITATGQRVTLRCSPRSGDLSVYWYQQSLDQGLQFLIQYYNGEERAKGNILERFSAQQFPDLHSELNLSSLELGDSALYFCASSGDRGNTEAFFGQGTRLTVV.

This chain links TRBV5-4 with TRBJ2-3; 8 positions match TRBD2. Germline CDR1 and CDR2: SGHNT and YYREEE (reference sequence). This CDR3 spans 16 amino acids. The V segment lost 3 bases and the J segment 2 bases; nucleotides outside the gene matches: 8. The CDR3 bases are TGTGCCAGCAGCTCTCCTAGCGGGCCGAACACAGATACGCAGTATTTT. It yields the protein CASSSPSGPNTDTQYF.

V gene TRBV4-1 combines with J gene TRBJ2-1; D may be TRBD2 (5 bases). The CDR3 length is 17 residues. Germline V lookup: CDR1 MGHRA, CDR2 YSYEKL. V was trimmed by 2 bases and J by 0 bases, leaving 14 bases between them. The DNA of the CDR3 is TGCGCCAGCAGCCAACTCCTAGGGAGCTCCTCCTACAATGAGCAGTTCTTC. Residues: CASSQLLGSSSYNEQFF.

The CDR3: CASSSPGQRSSGANVLTF. The CDR3 DNA is TGTGCCAGCAGTTCCCCTGGACAGAGAAGCTCTGGGGCCAACGTCCTGACTTTC. The chain employs TRBV7-8 and TRBJ2-6; maybe TRBD1 (6 bases). The CDR3 runs 18 residues. Trimming removed 6 bases from V and 0 bases from J, with 18 bases in between. Germline-derived CDR1 and CDR2 are SGHVS and FQNEAQ. Filled out from reference TRBV7-8 and TRBJ2-6, the complete variable domain reads GAGVSQSPRYKVAKRGQDVALRCDPISGHVSLFWYQQALGQGPEFLTYFQNEAQLDKSGLPSDRFFAERPEGSVSTLKIQRTQQEDSAVYLCASSSPGQRSSGANVLTFGAGSRLTVL.

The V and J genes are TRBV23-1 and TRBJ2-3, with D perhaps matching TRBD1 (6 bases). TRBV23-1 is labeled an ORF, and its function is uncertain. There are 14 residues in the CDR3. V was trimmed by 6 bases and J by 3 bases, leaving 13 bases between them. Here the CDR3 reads CASSPRGYTDTQYF. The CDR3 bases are TGCGCCAGCAGCCCCAGGGGATATACAGATACGCAGTATTTT.

CDR3 bases: TGTGCCAGAAGCCGCTTTAGGATATACATCGAAGCTGAGCAGTACTTC. Its protein is CARSRFRIYIEAEQYF. This sequence joins TRBV5-3 and TRBJ2-7; no clear D. TRBV5-3 is treated as an ORF (open reading frame) with a function not yet certain. The CDR3 sequence is 16 residues long. V lost 4 bases to trimming and J lost 7 bases, with 24 bases between them.

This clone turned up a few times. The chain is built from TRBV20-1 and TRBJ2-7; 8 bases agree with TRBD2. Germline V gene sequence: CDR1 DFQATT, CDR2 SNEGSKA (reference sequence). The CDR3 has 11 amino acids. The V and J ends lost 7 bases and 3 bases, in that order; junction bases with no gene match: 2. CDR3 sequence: CSGLAGYEQYF. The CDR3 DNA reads TGCAGTGGTCTAGCGGGCTACGAGCAGTACTTC.